This T cell receptor (beta chain) was sequenced for a study of long-term antiretroviral therapy in people with HIV. Survey-level resolution applied to immunoSEQ assay v3.0. The table came from immunoSEQ multiplex PCR; TCRdb's copy has only in-frame clones and leaves some out. The repertoire holds 17,000 or so clones, with 85% to 95% as singletons. Findings and caveats of the study: In the period from about 2004 to 2017, blood was collected, possibly under older ART regimens. Dominating the repertoire at all time points were the clones that expanded before ART.

The CDR3 extends over 13 amino acids. V lost 4 bases and J 3 bases, leaving 7 bases between the germline ends. In germline, CDR1 is MNHEY, CDR2 SVGAGI. Remarks on this clone: Its antigen is as yet unknown.

The chain has TRBV6-5 and TRBJ1-5; D gene ambiguous. The origin of this receptor is a man aged 25-40 years with HIV. The sample here was unsorted PBMCs, taken approximately 11 years after starting antiretroviral therapy. CDR3 sequence: CASSLELNQPQHF. CDR3 DNA: TGTGCCAGCAGTTTGGAGCTCAATCAGCCCCAGCATTTT.